One and the same sample provided the 29 T cell receptor beta chains below, sequenced in a study of siplizumab effects on memory and regulatory T cells. Clones were sequenced by immunoSEQ multiplex PCR, and TCRdb holds only the in-frame ones, with some missing. This repertoire shows about 94,000 clones, around 94% found once; its top ten account for around 0.3%. Specimen: non-Treg CD4+ T cells sorted from blood. The origin of the receptors is a human donor in good health.

The rearrangement links TRBV4-2 to TRBJ2-5, with 9 bases aligning to TRBD2. In germline, CDR1 is LGHNA, CDR2 YNFKEQ. This CDR3 region has 17 residues. The J segment lost 4 bases and the V segment lost 0 bases, leaving 9 bases of the junction unmatched. CDR3 residues: CASSQDRARGRAETQYF. CDR3 in DNA: TGTGCCAGCAGCCAAGATAGGGCTCGCGGGAGGGCAGAGACCCAGTACTTC.

The J gene is TRBJ2-1, the V gene TRBV7-9; 7 nucleotides agree with TRBD2. The CDR3 has 15 amino acids. Germline V gene data show CDR1 as SEHNR and CDR2 as FQNEAQ (reference sequence). V was clipped by 5 bases and J by 9 bases; unmatched bases: 13. The CDR3 loop is CASSVSGLVFGEQFF. In nucleotides, the CDR3 is TGTGCCAGCAGCGTCTCCGGACTAGTCTTTGGTGAGCAGTTCTTC.

J is TRBJ2-2 and V is TRBV10-2; 7 bases agree with TRBD2. The CDR3 is 14 residues long. Germline V gene data show CDR1 as WSHSY and CDR2 as SAAADI. V shed 8 bases, J shed 4 bases, and the junction held 7 bases outside the gene matches. The CDR3 region has the DNA TGCGCCAGCGGGGGTAGCGGGTCCACCGGGGAGCTGTTTTTT. Translated: CASGGSGSTGELFF.

This chain connects TRBV5-1 to TRBJ1-2; TRBD1 matches 9 bases. This CDR3 has 15 amino acids. CDR1 and CDR2 from the germline V gene are SGHRS and YFSETQ. V shed 3 bases and J 6 bases; nucleotides not matched to a gene: 9. The CDR3 nucleotides read TGCGCCAGCAGCTACCTAAACAGGGGGCAGGATGGCTACACCTTC. It is translated as CASSYLNRGQDGYTF.

This clone was found once. J is TRBJ1-3 and V is TRBV6-6; 7 bases are shared with TRBD1. Trimming removed 4 bases from V and 0 bases from J; junction bases left unmatched: 3. This CDR3 comprises 15 residues. Germline CDR1 is MNHNY and CDR2 is SVGAGI (reference sequence). CDR3 in amino acids: CASSSGQASGNTIYF. The CDR3 bases are TGTGCCAGCAGTTCCGGACAGGCCTCTGGAAACACCATATATTTT.

In this sample, this clone turned up once. Germline is not matched at one junction end, which may reflect a read error. The chain combines TRBV6-6 with TRBJ2-7, with 13 bases identical to TRBD2. Germline V gives CDR1 MNHNY, CDR2 SVGAGI (reference sequence). There are 12 residues in the CDR3. The CDR3 spells CASSYQGLAGDF. For the CDR3, the DNA is TGTGCCAGCAGTTACCAAGGACTAGCGGGGGACTTC.

The DNA of the CDR3 is TGTGCCAGCAGCCTGAAATTGCGGGGTAACACTGAAGCTTTCTTT. It is translated as CASSLKLRGNTEAFF. This chain uses TRBV4-2 with TRBJ1-1; D gene uncertain. Germline V gene sequence: CDR1 LGHNA, CDR2 YNFKEQ. The CDR3 is made up of 15 amino acids. Trimming shortened V by 4 bases and J by 2 bases, and 14 bases separated the two germline ends.

The chain combines TRBV5-4 with TRBJ1-1; 8 positions agree with TRBD1. J gave up 3 bases and V 2 bases, and 9 bases lay outside the gene matches. The length of the CDR3 is 16 residues. The germline CDR1 and CDR2 sequences are SGHNT and YYREEE (reference sequence). CDR3 sequence (DNA): TGTGCCAGCAGCTTACCAGGGGGCGCTGGGGACACTGAAGCTTTCTTT. Translation gives CASSLPGGAGDTEAFF.

This clone is a singleton in its sample. The chain is built from TRBV4-1 and TRBJ2-1; D is possibly TRBD2 (6 bases). CDR3 size: 14 residues. The germline V and J ends were trimmed by 1 base and 9 bases, with 13 bases remaining between them. Per germline, CDR1 MGHRA and CDR2 YSYEKL. CDR3 region: CASSQVGGSGEQFF. DNA for the CDR3: TGCGCCAGCAGCCAAGTCGGGGGTTCCGGTGAGCAGTTCTTC.

The V call is TRBV28, the J call TRBJ2-3; 8 bases match TRBD2. This CDR3 has 17 amino acids. Germline V gene lookup returns CDR1 MDHEN and CDR2 SYDVKM. J lost 1 base, V lost 4 bases, and 10 bases had no gene match. DNA of the CDR3: TGTGCCAGCAGTTCTCATAGGGCGGGGGGTGGCACAGATACGCAGTATTTT. As protein: CASSSHRAGGGTDTQYF.

This chain joins TRBV10-3 and TRBJ1-1, with D uncertain. Germline V lookup: CDR1 ENHRY, CDR2 SYGVKD. Trimming removed 3 bases at V and 6 bases at J, with 8 bases between. The CDR3 runs 12 residues. The CDR3 here is CAISDPPAEAFF. In nucleotides, the CDR3 is TGTGCCATCAGTGACCCCCCAGCTGAAGCTTTCTTT.

The rearrangement links TRBV10-3 to TRBJ2-7; no reliable D call. V was trimmed by 2 bases and J by 5 bases, leaving 13 bases between them. CDR1 is ENHRY and CDR2 is SYGVKD in the germline V gene. The CDR3 extends over 14 amino acids. The CDR3 DNA is TGTGCCATCAGTGAGACAGAAATGGCCCACGAGCAGTACTTC. Translation gives CAISETEMAHEQYF.

J is TRBJ2-7 and V is TRBV25-1; TRBD2 matches 7 bases. CDR1 and CDR2 (germline): MGHDK, SYGVNS. V dropped 4 bases and J dropped 7; count of bases not matched to a gene: 10. The CDR3 runs 14 residues. The CDR3 nucleotides read TGTGCCAGCAGTGTGCTAGCGGCGTCGGGTGAGCAGTACTTC. Translating it yields CASSVLAASGEQYF.

V and J are TRBV4-2 and TRBJ1-1, with a possible D match to TRBD1 (6 bases). Germline assignment: CDR1 LGHNA and CDR2 YNFKEQ. V lost 4 bases and J 6 bases, leaving 15 bases between the germline ends. This CDR3 has 14 amino acids. CDR3 loop: CASSLPGESAEAFF. The CDR3 DNA reads TGTGCCAGCAGCCTTCCAGGGGAGAGCGCTGAAGCTTTCTTT.

To note about this clone: The same CDR3 can be traced to other DNA sequences in this sample. This chain joins TRBV19 and TRBJ2-7; TRBD2 matches 10 bases. CDR1 is LNHDA, CDR2 SQIVND, per germline (reference sequence). The CDR3 covers 15 residues. With 3 bases clipped from V and 0 bases from J, the junction kept 2 bases outside the gene matches. CDR3 in DNA: TGTGCCAGTAGTATTCTAGCGGGGGCCTCCTACGAGCAGTACTTC. Residues: CASSILAGASYEQYF.

This chain uses TRBV6-1 with TRBJ1-1, with 8 bases matching TRBD1. The V segment lost 5 bases and the J segment 5 bases; nucleotides outside the gene matches: 7. Per germline, CDR1 MNHNS and CDR2 SASEGT. The CDR3 loop spans 14 amino acids. The CDR3 sequence is CASSLDRVGTEAFF. The CDR3 nucleotides read TGTGCCAGCAGTTTGGACAGGGTGGGAACTGAAGCTTTCTTT.

This rearrangement joins TRBV11-3 to TRBJ2-5; D not resolved. Trimming pared 1 base from V and 5 bases from J, leaving 8 bases between. This CDR3 region has 13 residues. CDR1 and CDR2 from the germline V gene are SGHNT and YENEEA. In DNA form, the CDR3 reads TGTGCCAGCAGCTTAGGGCTGGAGGAGACCCAGTACTTC. Encoded protein: CASSLGLEETQYF.

The chain recombines TRBV9 with TRBJ2-2; D might be TRBD1 (6 bases). Deletions cut 0 bases from V and 5 bases from J, with 14 bases between. CDR1 is SGDLS, CDR2 YYNGEE, per germline. There are 16 residues in the CDR3. CDR3 nucleotides: TGTGCCAGCAGCGTAGATGACAGGCCCACTACCGGGGAGCTGTTTTTT. This translates into CASSVDDRPTTGELFF.

The chain employs TRBV19 and TRBJ1-2; 10 bases map to TRBD1. There are 16 residues in the CDR3. V trimming: 7 bases; J trimming: 4 bases; junction bases outside the gene matches: 12. Germline CDR1 is LNHDA and CDR2 is SQIVND (reference sequence). CDR3 loop: CASTPGQGSIGYGYTF. CDR3 bases: TGTGCCAGTACCCCGGGACAGGGGTCCATCGGCTATGGCTACACCTTC.

This chain joins TRBV10-3 and TRBJ1-1, with 7 bases identical to TRBD1. Germline lookup yields CDR1 ENHRY and CDR2 SYGVKD. The CDR3 sequence is 13 residues long. The junction had 7 bases not matched to a gene; V was cut back by 6 bases and J by 6 bases. CDR3: CAIRERQGSEAFF. The CDR3 nucleotides read TGTGCCATCAGGGAACGACAGGGCTCTGAAGCTTTCTTT.

V and J are TRBV6-6 and TRBJ2-7; D possibly corresponds to TRBD1 (5 bases). Germline lookup yields CDR1 MNHNY and CDR2 SVGAGI (reference sequence). This CDR3 comprises 14 residues. Trimming shortened V by 7 bases and J by 2 bases, and 15 bases separated the two germline ends. In DNA form, the CDR3 reads TGTGCCAGCACCCTGGCCCAGGGTACCTACGAGCAGTACTTC. It translates to CASTLAQGTYEQYF.

J is TRBJ2-3 and V is TRBV7-9, with 11 bases lining up with TRBD2. The germline V gene encodes CDR1 SEHNR and CDR2 FQNEAQ (reference sequence). The CDR3 covers 16 residues. V was clipped by 5 bases and J by 0 bases; unmatched bases: 4. CDR3 amino acids: CASSGGTSGSTDTQYF. The CDR3 nucleotides read TGTGCCAGCAGCGGGGGGACTAGCGGTAGCACAGATACGCAGTATTTT.

This clone was seen once. The J gene is TRBJ2-7, the V gene TRBV10-3, with 10 bases that match TRBD2. This CDR3 comprises 15 residues. Germline assignment: CDR1 ENHRY and CDR2 SYGVKD. The V gene end was trimmed by 0 bases and the J gene end by 6 bases; junction bases not matched to a gene: 5. The CDR3 nucleotides read TGTGCCATCAGTGAGTCTAGGCTAGCGGGAGCCGAGCAGTACTTC. It is translated as CAISESRLAGAEQYF.

This sequence joins TRBV9 and TRBJ2-3, with D maybe TRBD2 (5 bases). The CDR3 is made up of 15 amino acids. V lost 0 bases, J lost 5 bases, and 13 bases lay in between. Germline V gene data show CDR1 as SGDLS and CDR2 as YYNGEE. The CDR3 protein is CASSVGAARGDTQYF. CDR3 DNA sequence: TGTGCCAGCAGCGTAGGGGCGGCACGGGGAGATACGCAGTATTTT.

In DNA, the CDR3 is TGCGCCAGCAGCCAAGACGGGACACACTCCTACAATGAGCAGTTCTTC. This encodes CASSQDGTHSYNEQFF. This chain joins TRBV4-1 and TRBJ2-1, with D perhaps matching TRBD1 (6 bases). The germline gives CDR1 MGHRA, CDR2 YSYEKL. The V end lost 0 bases, the J end lost 0 bases, and 9 bases lay between the germline ends. This CDR3 contains 16 residues.

The V call is TRBV5-1, the J call TRBJ1-1, with D perhaps matching TRBD1 (5 bases). This CDR3 region has 13 residues. Germline V gene sequence: CDR1 SGHRS, CDR2 YFSETQ. V lost 1 base and J 4 bases, leaving 8 bases between the germline ends. This CDR3 is CASSLWGTTEAFF. Here the CDR3 DNA reads TGCGCCAGCAGCTTGTGGGGGACCACTGAAGCTTTCTTT.

The CDR3: CATREGSYNSPLHF. The DNA for the CDR3 is TGTGCCACAAGGGAGGGTTCCTATAATTCACCCCTCCACTTT. The J gene is TRBJ1-6, the V gene TRBV19; D remains ambiguous. Germline V gives CDR1 LNHDA, CDR2 SQIVND (reference sequence). The CDR3 runs 14 residues. V dropped 10 bases and J dropped 1 base, with 11 bases sitting between them.

This chain uses TRBV27 with TRBJ2-1; TRBD2 agrees at 7 bases. The trim removed 6 bases at V and 0 bases at J, leaving 5 bases unmatched. CDR3 length: 15 residues. Per germline, CDR1 MNHEY and CDR2 SMNVEV (reference sequence). The CDR3 region is CASRSLAVSYNEQFF. In nucleotides, the CDR3 is TGTGCCAGCAGATCTCTAGCGGTCTCCTACAATGAGCAGTTCTTC.

The chain is built from TRBV7-2 and TRBJ2-7, with D perhaps TRBD1 (6 bases). CDR1 is SGHTA and CDR2 is FQGNSA in the germline V gene. Trimming stripped 6 bases from V and 1 base from J, with 10 bases between. The CDR3 contains 13 residues. The CDR3 nucleotides are TGTGCCAGCAGGCCCGGGACATCCTACGAGCAGTACTTC. Its translation is CASRPGTSYEQYF.